This is a list of T cell receptor beta chains from one sample in a study of blood T cells in healthy people across ages. One entry per CDR3 protein, called by TCRdb with MiXCR from the 5' RACE reads. The sample lists some 700,000 distinct CDR3 sequences, roughly 44% seen once, with 20% to 25% in the top ten. Sequenced: blood. The receptors were gathered from a woman between 55 and 75 years old in good health. CDR3s include the opening cysteine and the closing phenylalanine or tryptophan. D genes are given only for firm matches. Clone size, where shown, is once, few, many, or a class for clones that have expanded.

D gene: TRBD2; clone size: NA; V gene: TRBV11-1; J gene: TRBJ2-2; CDR3 DNA: TGTGCCAGCAGTTTTAGCGGGATGAGCACCGGGGAGCTGTTTTTT; CDR3 protein: CASSFSGMSTGELFF
D gene: TRBD2; clone size: few; V gene: TRBV6-1; J gene: TRBJ2-7; CDR3 DNA: TGTGCCAGCAGTGACCTAGCGGCCTACGAGCAGTACTTC; CDR3 protein: CASSDLAAYEQYF
D gene: TRBD1; clone size: NA; V gene: TRBV7-2; J gene: TRBJ2-7; CDR3 DNA: TGTGCCAGCAGTAAGACAGGGGCAGACTACGAGCAGTACTTC; CDR3 protein: CASSKTGADYEQYF
D gene: NA; clone size: NA; V gene: TRBV19; J gene: TRBJ2-4; CDR3 DNA: TGTGCCAGTAGTATAGAGGCGACAGCTCTAGCCAAAAACATTCAGTACTTC; CDR3 protein: CASSIEATALAKNIQYF
D gene: NA; clone size: NA; V gene: TRBV4-2; J gene: TRBJ2-5; CDR3 DNA: TGTGCCAGCAGCCAAGATTTTAGTCACTCCTACAATGAGCAGTACTTC; CDR3 protein: CASSQDFSHSYNEQYF
D gene: NA; clone size: NA; V gene: TRBV9; J gene: TRBJ2-5; CDR3 DNA: TGTGCCAGCAGCCCACTATCGACAGGAACGGAGACCCAGTACTTC; CDR3 protein: CASSPLSTGTETQYF
D gene: NA; clone size: NA; V gene: TRBV6-5; J gene: TRBJ2-7; CDR3 DNA: TGTGCCAGCAGTTACTCGTTTGTGGACACACACTACGAGCAGTACTTC; CDR3 protein: CASSYSFVDTHYEQYF
D gene: NA; clone size: NA; V gene: TRBV14; J gene: TRBJ1-2; CDR3 DNA: TGTGCCAGCAGCCGACAAAGGGAGGGCTACACCTTC; CDR3 protein: CASSRQREGYTF
D gene: TRBD2; clone size: many; V gene: TRBV12-3/TRBV12-4; J gene: TRBJ2-7; CDR3 DNA: TGTGCCAGCACCAAAGGGAGCGGGAGGGCGTCCTACGAGCAGTACTTC; CDR3 protein: CASTKGSGRASYEQYF
D gene: NA; clone size: few; V gene: TRBV5-1; J gene: TRBJ1-1; CDR3 DNA: TGCGCCAGCAGCTTGAAGGGGGTAATGAACACTGAAGCTTTCTTT; CDR3 protein: CASSLKGVMNTEAFF
D gene: NA; clone size: NA; V gene: TRBV20-1; J gene: TRBJ1-1; CDR3 DNA: TGCAGTGCTAGAGAGGACCTTTACACTGAAGCTTTCTTT; CDR3 protein: CSAREDLYTEAFF
D gene: TRBD1; clone size: NA; V gene: TRBV28; J gene: TRBJ2-5; CDR3 DNA: TGTGCCAGCAGTTCAGGACAGGGCCTCCAAGAGACCCAGTACTTC; CDR3 protein: CASSSGQGLQETQYF
D gene: NA; clone size: few; V gene: TRBV28; J gene: TRBJ1-5; CDR3 DNA: TGTGCCAGCAGTCCTCCTTGGGGGGCGGTTAGCAATCAGCCCCAGCATTTT; CDR3 protein: CASSPPWGAVSNQPQHF
D gene: NA; clone size: NA; V gene: TRBV27; J gene: TRBJ2-5; CDR3 DNA: TGTGCCAGCAGTTTAAATGGGGGACTTGCAAAAGAGACCCAGTACTTC; CDR3 protein: CASSLNGGLAKETQYF
D gene: TRBD2; clone size: few; V gene: TRBV20-1; J gene: TRBJ2-5; CDR3 DNA: TGCAGTGCTAGGCGGGAGGGCCAACAAGAGACCCAGTACTTC; CDR3 protein: CSARREGQQETQYF
D gene: NA; clone size: many; V gene: TRBV6-1; J gene: TRBJ2-1; CDR3 DNA: TGTGCCAGCAGTCGGGATCTATACAATGAGCAGTTCTTC; CDR3 protein: CASSRDLYNEQFF
D gene: TRBD1; clone size: NA; V gene: TRBV6-1; J gene: TRBJ2-7; CDR3 DNA: TGTGCCAGCAGTCGCCTATCTGTGGGACAGGGGAAGACCTACGAGCAGTACTTC; CDR3 protein: CASSRLSVGQGKTYEQYF
D gene: NA; clone size: few; V gene: TRBV7-2; J gene: TRBJ2-7; CDR3 DNA: TGTGCCAGCACTAAAATTCCCGGTAGCTCCTACGAGCAGTACTTC; CDR3 protein: CASTKIPGSSYEQYF
D gene: TRBD2; clone size: few; V gene: TRBV6-2/TRBV6-3; J gene: TRBJ2-3; CDR3 DNA: TGTGCCAGCAGTTACGTGGCGGGAGTACCCACAGATACGCAGTATTTT; CDR3 protein: CASSYVAGVPTDTQYF
D gene: NA; clone size: once; V gene: TRBV5-1; J gene: TRBJ2-2; CDR3 DNA: TGCGCCAGCAGCTTGGTGCAGGCCACTGAGCTTGCCGGGGAGCTGTTTTTT; CDR3 protein: CASSLVQATELAGELFF
D gene: TRBD1; clone size: NA; V gene: TRBV28; J gene: TRBJ2-3; CDR3 DNA: TGTGCCAGCAGACGACCCTCCGGGACAGGTCGCACAGATACGCAGTATTTT; CDR3 protein: CASRRPSGTGRTDTQYF
D gene: NA; clone size: NA; V gene: TRBV11-2; J gene: TRBJ1-2; CDR3 DNA: TGTGCCAGCAGTATGGGGACTCTCGGAGCTAACTATGGCTACACCTTC; CDR3 protein: CASSMGTLGANYGYTF
D gene: TRBD2; clone size: many; V gene: TRBV20-1; J gene: TRBJ2-3; CDR3 DNA: TGCAGTGCTAGAGGGACGGTACTAGCGGGGGTCACAGATACGCAGTATTTT; CDR3 protein: CSARGTVLAGVTDTQYF
D gene: NA; clone size: NA; V gene: TRBV5-5; J gene: TRBJ1-5; CDR3 DNA: TGTGCCAGCAGCTTGGACGAGTATAGCAATCAGCCCCAGCATTTT; CDR3 protein: CASSLDEYSNQPQHF
D gene: NA; clone size: NA; V gene: TRBV7-4; J gene: TRBJ2-4; CDR3 DNA: TGTGCCAGCAGCAGGTGGGGTGGGGACATTCAGTACTTC; CDR3 protein: CASSRWGGDIQYF
D gene: NA; clone size: NA; V gene: TRBV27; J gene: TRBJ2-7; CDR3 DNA: TGTGCCAGCAGTACCCTTACACGGCGGGACGCCTACGAGCAGTACTTC; CDR3 protein: CASSTLTRRDAYEQYF
D gene: TRBD2; clone size: NA; V gene: TRBV2; J gene: TRBJ2-1; CDR3 DNA: TGTGCCAGCAGGGCCGGGACTAGCGGGGGGACACTTTACAATGAGCAGTTCTTC; CDR3 protein: CASRAGTSGGTLYNEQFF
D gene: NA; clone size: many; V gene: TRBV14; J gene: TRBJ2-1; CDR3 DNA: TGTGCCAGCAGTCAGGGGTTCCTCAATGAGCAGTTCTTC; CDR3 protein: CASSQGFLNEQFF
D gene: TRBD1; clone size: NA; V gene: TRBV20-1; J gene: TRBJ1-1; CDR3 DNA: TGCAGTGCTAAGACAGCTGGGGACAGCGAAGCTTTCTTT; CDR3 protein: CSAKTAGDSEAFF
D gene: NA; clone size: NA; V gene: TRBV7-2; J gene: TRBJ1-5; CDR3 DNA: TGTGCCAGCACCGATAGCAATCAGCCCCAGCATTTT; CDR3 protein: CASTDSNQPQHF
D gene: NA; clone size: few; V gene: TRBV28; J gene: TRBJ2-2; CDR3 DNA: TGTGCCAGCAGTTTTTTTCACTCGAACACCGGGGAGCTGTTTTTT; CDR3 protein: CASSFFHSNTGELFF
D gene: NA; clone size: few; V gene: TRBV20-1; J gene: TRBJ2-7; CDR3 DNA: TGCAGTGCTACCGGGGGACCCAACTCCTACGAGCAGTACTTC; CDR3 protein: CSATGGPNSYEQYF
D gene: TRBD1; clone size: few; V gene: TRBV10-3; J gene: TRBJ2-5; CDR3 DNA: TGTGCCATCAGACAGGGGGCGCGTGAGCAGTACTTC; CDR3 protein: CAIRQGAREQYF
D gene: NA; clone size: NA; V gene: TRBV7-2; J gene: TRBJ2-5; CDR3 DNA: TGTGCCAGCAGCGGACCTTGGGGAGAGCAGTACTTC; CDR3 protein: CASSGPWGEQYF
D gene: NA; clone size: NA; V gene: TRBV20-1; J gene: TRBJ2-1; CDR3 DNA: TGCAGTGCTAGATCACGGGATAGCTCCTACAATGAGCGGTTCTTC; CDR3 protein: CSARSRDSSYNERFF
D gene: NA; clone size: NA; V gene: TRBV7-2; J gene: TRBJ1-1; CDR3 DNA: TGTGCCAGCAGCCCCCCTGCGACGGGACAAGCTTTCTTT; CDR3 protein: CASSPPATGQAFF
D gene: NA; clone size: many; V gene: TRBV4-2; J gene: TRBJ2-1; CDR3 DNA: TGTGCCAGCAGCCAAAAGGATGCGTGGGAGCAGTTCTTC; CDR3 protein: CASSQKDAWEQFF
D gene: NA; clone size: NA; V gene: TRBV12-3/TRBV12-4; J gene: TRBJ1-1; CDR3 DNA: TGTGCCAGCAGCTTACCTCAGAACACTGAAGCTTTCTTT; CDR3 protein: CASSLPQNTEAFF
D gene: NA; clone size: few; V gene: TRBV6-1; J gene: TRBJ2-4; CDR3 DNA: TGTGCCAGCAGTGAAAGGGGATCAGCCGGGAACATTCAGTACTTC; CDR3 protein: CASSERGSAGNIQYF